This T cell receptor (beta chain) was sequenced for a study of blood T cell repertoires in COVID-19. Study details: COVID-19 samples collected from the United States, Italy and Spain covered acute and convalescent phases. Sample material is recorded as cDNA or gDNA derived from T cells, B-cell-depleted T cells, or PBMCs.

The CDR3 contains 14 residues. CDR1 is PRHDT and CDR2 is FYEKMQ in the germline V gene (reference sequence). With V trimmed by 5 bases and J by 6 bases, 4 bases remained unmatched. In the original analysis: Counts of nucleated cells, estimated from reference gene primer amplification, were obtained. Assay used: immunoSEQ multiplex PCR; TCRdb lists only in-frame clones, some missing. That table gives V, J and clone size, and the DNA gave D and trimming. The sample has approximately 200,000 clones, 70% to 90% seen once. This clone was observed once. The chain carries TRBV13 and TRBJ2-7, with 13 bases identical to TRBD2. The sample was peripheral blood. This receptor was taken from a man in his thirties or forties with acute or convalescent COVID-19. Written as DNA, the CDR3 is TGTGCCAGCAGCATCCGGACTAGCGGGAGCGAGCAGTACTTC. Translating gives CASSIRTSGSEQYF.